The present T cell receptor beta chain was sequenced within a study of vaccination effects on CD4 cells after COVID-19 (dated by TCRdb to between 2021 and 2024). About the full investigation: Each participant received two doses of an mRNA SARS-CoV-2 vaccine, either BNT162b2 or mRNA-1273. In both COVID-19 convalescent patients and infection-naive vaccine recipients, the study compared SARS-CoV-2 spike-specific CD4+ TCR repertoires from before mRNA vaccination with those from after it. A total of ten to eleven COVID-19 convalescent patients and 4 SARS-CoV-2-naive healthy vaccine recipients were included in the full study. Cultures from other donors in the study were sequenced with the Oncomine TCR Beta short-read assay on an Illumina iSeq 100. Pre-vaccine samples were drawn from a couple of convalescent patients 16 days and one week before the first dose, at 142 and 148 days after COVID-19 diagnosis.

The table lists this clone with a count of one. It lacks a known antigen. No qualities accompany the bases; no much larger clone lies one base away. The ViraFEST assay stimulated PBMC with viral peptide pools and then used TCR sequencing to identify antigen-specific CD4+ T cell clonotypes by expansion. After approximately 11 days of culture, CD4+ T cells were isolated with the EasySep CD4+ T cell isolation kit. PCR-confirmed SARS-CoV-2 infection had occurred in convalescent patients between March and December 2020, before the Alpha, Beta and Delta variants emerged in the United States. Some 2 million PBMC per well were cultured with around 10 ug/ml peptides in IMDM containing approximately 4.7% human AB serum, 10 IU/ml IL-2 and gentamicin. On days 3 and 7, half of the culture medium was replaced with fresh IL-2-containing medium. Each peptide stimulation condition was cultured in triplicate wells unless otherwise noted. PBMC were separated from whole blood using Ficoll-Paque Plus gradient centrifugation and were then either cryopreserved at -140C or used fresh. The QIAamp micro DNA kit was used to extract genomic DNA from the cultured CD4+ T cells.

Broader findings and caveats from the paper: The study was limited by a small number of convalescent patients, and early post-infection timepoints were lacking. For convalescent patients, new clones induced by the vaccine made up most of the post-vaccine spike-reactive repertoire, and these new clones were largely distinct from the clones induced by infection. Clones induced by infection and clones induced by vaccination both contracted markedly at late timepoints after vaccination, which fits with T cell responses waning over time.

The library relied on the immunoSEQ multiplex PCR assay. TCR beta CDR3 sequencing was performed on DNA from the cultured, isolated CD4+ T cells. From the authors' description of their analysis: Non-productive TCR sequences were removed, reads were trimmed to the CDR3 region, and CDR3s of at least 7 amino acids were retained. Antigen-specific clonotypes were identified with the MANAFEST web app by comparing expansion in peptide wells against reference cultures. For clones to be considered positive, expansion at FDR<0.05 versus reference and all other wells, an odds ratio above 5, and a frequency above 0.1% in two replicate wells were required. A clonotype was called cross-reactive if it was significantly expanded both in SARS-CoV-2 spike wells and in at least one common cold coronavirus spike condition. CDR3 similarity was assessed by Levenshtein distance with the stringdist R package, and unrooted trees were built with ape in R 3.6.1. The source is immuneACCESS, and TCRdb retained only in-frame sequences with V and J called. Part of the clones is not carried over; for the studies checked, unresolved V genes explain less than half of this, and the remainder is unexplained. The V and J calls and clone size are taken from that table; D and trimming were inferred from the DNA. The sample yields 40,000 or so clones; approximately 77% were counted once. Approximately 29% of the sample goes to the ten largest clones.

Reading the germline V gene (reference sequence) gives CDR1 MNHEY and CDR2 SMNVEV. Ends trimmed: V by 5 bases, J by 5 bases; bases unmatched to a gene: 14. From its cysteine to its phenylalanine, the CDR3 spans 16 amino acids. The CDR3 DNA has 48 bases and is translated from base 1. The sequence links TRBV27 to TRBJ2-5, with 7 central nucleotides matching TRBD2. This specimen consisted of CD4+ T cells from PBMCs cultured with a peptide pool, obtained before COVID-19 vaccination. The receptor was derived from a human donor who had a prior SARS-CoV-2 infection. The nucleotides read TGTGCCAGCAGTCCGGACCACAAGCGGGGCGGGGAGACCCAGTACTTC. This encodes CASSPDHKRGGETQYF.